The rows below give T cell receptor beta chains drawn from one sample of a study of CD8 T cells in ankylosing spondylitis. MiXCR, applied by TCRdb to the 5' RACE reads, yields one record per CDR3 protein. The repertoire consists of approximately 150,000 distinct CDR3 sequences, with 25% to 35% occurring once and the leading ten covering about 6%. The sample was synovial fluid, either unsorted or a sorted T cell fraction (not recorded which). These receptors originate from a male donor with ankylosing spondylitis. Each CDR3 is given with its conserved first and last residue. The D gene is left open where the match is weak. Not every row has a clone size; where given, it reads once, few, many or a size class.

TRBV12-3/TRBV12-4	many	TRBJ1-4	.	TGTGCCAGCAGTTTAGACCTCCGAGGTGAAAAACTGTTTTTT	CASSLDLRGEKLFF
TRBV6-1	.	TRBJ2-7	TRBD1	TGTGCCAGCAGTCGGGACAGCGAGGGTATGTGGGAGCAGTACTTC	CASSRDSEGMWEQYF
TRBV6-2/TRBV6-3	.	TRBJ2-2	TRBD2	TGTGCCAGCAGGACCACTAGCGGGATGTCCGGGGAGCTGTTTTTT	CASRTTSGMSGELFF
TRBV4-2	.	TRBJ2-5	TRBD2	TGTGCCAGCAGCCAAAGCGGGGGAGCTACTCACCAAGAGACCCAGTACTTC	CASSQSGGATHQETQYF
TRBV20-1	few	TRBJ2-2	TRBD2	TGCAGTGCTAGAGCGGGGGGGCAAGGATATCGCGCCACCGGGGAGCTGTTTTTT	CSARAGGQGYRATGELFF
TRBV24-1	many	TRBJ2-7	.	TGTGCCACCCCGGGGGAGGAAACAGTCCACGAGCAGTACTTC	CATPGEETVHEQYF
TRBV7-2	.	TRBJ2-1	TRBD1	TGTGCCAGCAGCTTAGCAGGGACAGGGTCCTACAATGAGCAGTTCTTC	CASSLAGTGSYNEQFF
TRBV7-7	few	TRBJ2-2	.	TGTGCTAGCAGCCCCAAGGGCCTGAACACCGGGGAGCTGTTTTTT	CASSPKGLNTGELFF
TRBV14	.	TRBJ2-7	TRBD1	TGTGCCAGCAGCCGGACAGGGGTAACCTACGAGCAGTACTTC	CASSRTGVTYEQYF
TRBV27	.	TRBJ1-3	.	TGTGCCAGCAGCACAGTATCTGGAAACACCATATATTTT	CASSTVSGNTIYF
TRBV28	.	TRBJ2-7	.	TGTGCCAGCAGTCGGGACCGCTACGAGCAGTACTTC	CASSRDRYEQYF
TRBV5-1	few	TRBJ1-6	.	TGCGCCAGCAGCTCCTCGGGGCCACCTAATTCACCCCTCCACTTT	CASSSSGPPNSPLHF
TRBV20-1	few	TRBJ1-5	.	TGCAGTGCTAGTACGGGCGGACTCAATCAGCCCCAGCATTTT	CSASTGGLNQPQHF
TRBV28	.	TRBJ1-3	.	TGTGCCAGCAGTTCCCTGCCCGGGACAGGAAACACCATATATTTT	CASSSLPGTGNTIYF
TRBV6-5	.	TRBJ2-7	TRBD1	TGTGCCAGCAGTTACTTCGACAGGGGGCCCGAGCAGTACTTC	CASSYFDRGPEQYF
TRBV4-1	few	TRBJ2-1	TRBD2	TGCGCCAGCAGCCAAGTGGACCTCTTAGCGGGGTACAATGAGCAGTTCTTC	CASSQVDLLAGYNEQFF
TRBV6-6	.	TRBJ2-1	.	TGTGCCAGCAGTTACGGGCGGACCAATGAGCAGTTCTTC	CASSYGRTNEQFF
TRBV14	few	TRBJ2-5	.	TGTGCCAGCAGCCGGGGACTTTTGTACCAAGAGACCCAGTACTTC	CASSRGLLYQETQYF
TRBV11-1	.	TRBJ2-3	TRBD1	TGTGCCAGCAGCCTGGGGGACAGGGAAGGAGATACGCAGTATTTT	CASSLGDREGDTQYF
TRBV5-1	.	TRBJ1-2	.	TGCGCCAGCACCCTCATCCCCGGATATAACTATGGCTACACCTTC	CASTLIPGYNYGYTF
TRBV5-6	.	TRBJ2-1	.	TGTGCCAGCAGCTTAGGCGGGAATCCCTACAATGAGCAGTTCTTC	CASSLGGNPYNEQFF
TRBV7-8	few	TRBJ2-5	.	TGTGCCAGCACTGGGGGGCTTGGCCAGTACTTC	CASTGGLGQYF
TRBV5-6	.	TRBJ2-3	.	TGTGCCAGCAGCTTGGGGACTGGACCCCCGTATTTT	CASSLGTGPPYF
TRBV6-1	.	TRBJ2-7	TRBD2	TGTGCCAGCAGTGGTAGCGGGAGCGCCCCATACGAGCAGTACTTC	CASSGSGSAPYEQYF
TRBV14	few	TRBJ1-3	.	TGTGCCAGCAGCCAGTGGAGCTCTGGAAACACCATATATTTT	CASSQWSSGNTIYF
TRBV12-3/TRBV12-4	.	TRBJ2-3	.	TGTGCCAGCCGCCGGGGGGCACAAATAGATACGCAGTATTTT	CASRRGAQIDTQYF
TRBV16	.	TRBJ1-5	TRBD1	TGTGCCAGCAGCCAAGGACAGGTGGACCAGCCCCAGCATTTT	CASSQGQVDQPQHF
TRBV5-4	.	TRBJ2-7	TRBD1	TGTGCCAGCAGTCGAGACAGGGGCGAGCAGTACTTC	CASSRDRGEQYF
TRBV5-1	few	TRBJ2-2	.	TGCGCCAGCAGCTTGGCACGGCAGACGAACACCGGGGAGCTGTTTTTT	CASSLARQTNTGELFF
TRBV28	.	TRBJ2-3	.	TGTGCCAGCAGCACCCGAGGGTATACGCAGTATTTT	CASSTRGYTQYF
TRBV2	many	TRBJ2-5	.	TGTGCCAGCAGCAGGGACTCCTCTCCAGAGACCCAGTACTTC	CASSRDSSPETQYF
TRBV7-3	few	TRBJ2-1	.	TGTGCCAGCAGCTTAACGCCTAGCAATGAGCAGTTCTTC	CASSLTPSNEQFF
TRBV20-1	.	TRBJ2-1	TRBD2	TGCAGTTTTTCTAGCGGGGTAACCTACAATGAGCAGTTCTTC	CSFSSGVTYNEQFF
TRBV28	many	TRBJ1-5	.	TGTGCCAGCAGCGTCAGTTCTTATAGCAATCAGCCCCAGCATTTT	CASSVSSYSNQPQHF
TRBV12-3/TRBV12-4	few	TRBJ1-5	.	TGTGCCAGCAGCCCAAGCGGGGGGATGCAGCCCCAGCATTTT	CASSPSGGMQPQHF
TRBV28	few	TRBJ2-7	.	TGTGCCAGCAGTTTGCGGCAGTTATCTTCCTACGAGCAGTACTTC	CASSLRQLSSYEQYF
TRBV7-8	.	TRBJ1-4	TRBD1	TGTGCCAGCAGCCTCGGACAGGGGGTTGAAAAACTGTTTTTT	CASSLGQGVEKLFF
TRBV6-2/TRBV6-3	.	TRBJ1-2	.	TGTGCCAGCAGTCCAACCGGGACACCAAACTATGGCTACACCTTC	CASSPTGTPNYGYTF
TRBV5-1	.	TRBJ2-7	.	TGCGCCAGCAGCTTGGAGGGGCTGACCTACGAGCAGTACTTC	CASSLEGLTYEQYF
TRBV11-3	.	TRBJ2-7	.	TGTGCCAGCAGCTTGACCAGGGTAGGGGGGCAGTACTTC	CASSLTRVGGQYF
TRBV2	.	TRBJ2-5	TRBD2	TGTGCCAGCAGTGCTAGCGGGAGAGAGACCCAGTACTTC	CASSASGRETQYF
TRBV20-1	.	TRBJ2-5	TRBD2	TGCAGTGCTACCCCTCGGGAGGCGATCCAAGAGACCCAGTACTTC	CSATPREAIQETQYF
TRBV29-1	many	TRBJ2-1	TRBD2	TGCAGCGTCGGGACTATCTCCAATGAGCAGTTCTTC	CSVGTISNEQFF